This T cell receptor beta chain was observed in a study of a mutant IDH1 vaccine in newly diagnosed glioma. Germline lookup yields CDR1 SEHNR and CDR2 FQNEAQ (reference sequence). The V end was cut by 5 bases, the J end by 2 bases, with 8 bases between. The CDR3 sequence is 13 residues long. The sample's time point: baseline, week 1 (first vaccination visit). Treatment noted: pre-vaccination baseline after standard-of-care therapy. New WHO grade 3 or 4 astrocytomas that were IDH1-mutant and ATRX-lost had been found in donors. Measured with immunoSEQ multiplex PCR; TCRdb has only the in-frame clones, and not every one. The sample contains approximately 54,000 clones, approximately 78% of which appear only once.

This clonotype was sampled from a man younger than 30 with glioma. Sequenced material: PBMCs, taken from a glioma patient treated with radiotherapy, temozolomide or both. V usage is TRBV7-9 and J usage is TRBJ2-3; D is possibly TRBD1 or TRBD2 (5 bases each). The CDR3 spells CASSRDLTDTQYF. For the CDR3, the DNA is TGTGCCAGCAGCCGGGACCTCACAGATACGCAGTATTTT.